This T cell receptor (beta chain) comes out of a study of CD8 T cells in Susac syndrome. V shed 3 bases and J 0 bases; nucleotides not matched to a gene: 5. This CDR3 has 16 amino acids. RNA amounts of about 0.5 to 1 ug underwent reverse transcription with random hexamers. MiXCR, run by TCRdb on the immunoSEQ multiplex PCR reads, gives a single entry per CDR3 protein. Of approximately 150,000 distinct CDR3 sequences in the sample, around 75% were seen once. The receptor's source is a human donor with multiple sclerosis. Material: CD8+ T cells from PBMCs. This chain uses TRBV12-3 or TRBV12-4 with TRBJ1-5; 7 nucleotides align to TRBD1. The CDR3 DNA follows: TGTGCCAGCAGTTTCGGGACAGTATATAGCAATCAGCCCCAGCATTTT. Translation: CASSFGTVYSNQPQHF.